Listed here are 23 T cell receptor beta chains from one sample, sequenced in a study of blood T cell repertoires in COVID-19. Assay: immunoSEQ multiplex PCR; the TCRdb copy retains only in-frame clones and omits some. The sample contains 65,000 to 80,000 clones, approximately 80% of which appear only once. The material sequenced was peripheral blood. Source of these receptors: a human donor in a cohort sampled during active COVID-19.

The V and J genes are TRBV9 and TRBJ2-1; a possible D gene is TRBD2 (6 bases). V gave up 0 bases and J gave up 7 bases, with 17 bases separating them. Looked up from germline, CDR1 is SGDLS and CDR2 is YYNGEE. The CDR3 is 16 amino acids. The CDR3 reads CASSVGGLPRGNEQFF. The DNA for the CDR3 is TGTGCCAGCAGCGTAGGGGGACTCCCGAGGGGAAATGAGCAGTTCTTC.

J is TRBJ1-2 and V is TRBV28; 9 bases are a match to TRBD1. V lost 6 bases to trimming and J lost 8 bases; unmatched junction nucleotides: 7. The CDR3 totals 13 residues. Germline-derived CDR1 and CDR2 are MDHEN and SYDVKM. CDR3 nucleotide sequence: TGTGCCAGCAGCCTGGACAGGGGAAGGGGCTACACCTTC. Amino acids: CASSLDRGRGYTF.

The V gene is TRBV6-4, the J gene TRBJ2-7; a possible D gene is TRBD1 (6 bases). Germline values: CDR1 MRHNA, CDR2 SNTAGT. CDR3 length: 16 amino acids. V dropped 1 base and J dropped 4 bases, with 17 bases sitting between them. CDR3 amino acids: CASSDLNRVSPYEQYF. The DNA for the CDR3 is TGTGCCAGCAGTGACTTGAACAGGGTTAGCCCATACGAGCAGTACTTC.

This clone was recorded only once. DNA for the CDR3: TGTGCCAGCTCCGATCCTTGGGGGCAAGAAAAACTGTTTTTT. Amino acid sequence: CASSDPWGQEKLFF. This sequence joins TRBV18 and TRBJ1-4; a weak D match, TRBD1 (6 bases). The CDR3 extends over 14 amino acids. The V end was cut by 6 bases, the J end by 8 bases, with 16 bases between. Germline V gene lookup returns CDR1 KGHSH and CDR2 LQKENI.

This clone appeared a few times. In nucleotides, the CDR3 is TGCGCCAGCAGCCAAACCCACAGCTCTGGGGCCAACGTCCTGACTTTC. Its translation is CASSQTHSSGANVLTF. The J gene is TRBJ2-6, the V gene TRBV4-1; D remains ambiguous. The CDR3 length is 16 residues. CDR1 is MGHRA, CDR2 YSYEKL, per germline. Trimming left V 2 bases short and J 0 bases short, with 8 bases between.

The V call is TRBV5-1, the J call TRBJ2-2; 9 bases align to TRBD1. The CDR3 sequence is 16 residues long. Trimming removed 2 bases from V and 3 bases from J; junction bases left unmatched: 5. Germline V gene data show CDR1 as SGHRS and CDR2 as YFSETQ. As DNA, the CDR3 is TGCGCCAGCAGCTTCCGGACAGGGGTGGACACCGGGGAGCTGTTTTTT. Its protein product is CASSFRTGVDTGELFF.

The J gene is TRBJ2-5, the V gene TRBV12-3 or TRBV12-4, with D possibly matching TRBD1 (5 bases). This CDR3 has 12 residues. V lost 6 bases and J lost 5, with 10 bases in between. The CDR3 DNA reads TGTGCCAGCAGCCAGGGCCGGGAGACCCAGTACTTC. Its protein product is CASSQGRETQYF.

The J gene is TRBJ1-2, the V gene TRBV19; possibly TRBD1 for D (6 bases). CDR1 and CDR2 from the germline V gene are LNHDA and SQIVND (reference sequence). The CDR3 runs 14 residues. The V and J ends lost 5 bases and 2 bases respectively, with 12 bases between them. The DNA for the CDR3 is TGTGCCAGTAGTGCAACAGGGACCAACTATGGCTACACCTTC. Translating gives CASSATGTNYGYTF.

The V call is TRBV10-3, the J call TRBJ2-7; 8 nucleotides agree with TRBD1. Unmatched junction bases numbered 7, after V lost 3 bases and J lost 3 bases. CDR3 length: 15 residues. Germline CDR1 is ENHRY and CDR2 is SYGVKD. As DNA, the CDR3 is TGTGCCATCAGTGAACCCGGGACAGGCCACTACGAGCAGTACTTC. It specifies CAISEPGTGHYEQYF.

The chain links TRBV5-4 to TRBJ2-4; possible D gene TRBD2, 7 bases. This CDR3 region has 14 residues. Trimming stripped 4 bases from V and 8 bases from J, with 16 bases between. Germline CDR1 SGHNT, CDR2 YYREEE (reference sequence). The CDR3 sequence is CASSTGGAGDIQYF. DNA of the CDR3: TGTGCCAGCAGCACGGGGGGCGCTGGAGACATTCAGTACTTC.

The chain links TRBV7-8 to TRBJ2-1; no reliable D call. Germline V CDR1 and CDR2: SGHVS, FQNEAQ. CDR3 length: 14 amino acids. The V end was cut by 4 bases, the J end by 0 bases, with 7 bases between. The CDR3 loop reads CASSSAISYNEQFF. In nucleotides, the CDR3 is TGTGCCAGCAGCTCAGCTATCTCCTACAATGAGCAGTTCTTC.

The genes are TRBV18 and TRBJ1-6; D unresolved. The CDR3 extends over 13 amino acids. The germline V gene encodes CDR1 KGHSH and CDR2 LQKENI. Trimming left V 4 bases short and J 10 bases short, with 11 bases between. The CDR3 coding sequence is TGTGCCAGCTCACTTGAGTTACGATCACCCCTCCACTTT. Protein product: CASSLELRSPLHF. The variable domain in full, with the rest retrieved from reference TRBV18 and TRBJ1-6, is NAGVMQNPRHLVRRRGQEARLRCSPMKGHSHVYWYRQLPEEGLKFMVYLQKENIIDESGMPKERFSAEFPKEGPSILRIQQVVRGDSAAYFCASSLELRSPLHFGNGTRLTVT.

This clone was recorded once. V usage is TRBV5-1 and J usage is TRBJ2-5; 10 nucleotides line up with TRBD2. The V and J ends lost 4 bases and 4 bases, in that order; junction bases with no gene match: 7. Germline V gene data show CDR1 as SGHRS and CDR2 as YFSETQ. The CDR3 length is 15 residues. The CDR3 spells CASSSSGGSGETQYF. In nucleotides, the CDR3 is TGCGCCAGCAGCAGTAGCGGGGGGTCCGGAGAGACCCAGTACTTC.

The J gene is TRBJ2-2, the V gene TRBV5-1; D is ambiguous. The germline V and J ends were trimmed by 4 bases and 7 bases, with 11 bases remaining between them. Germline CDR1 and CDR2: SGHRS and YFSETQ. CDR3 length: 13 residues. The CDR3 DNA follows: TGCGCCAGCAGCGAGACGGGTGACGGGGAGCTGTTTTTT. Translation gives CASSETGDGELFF.

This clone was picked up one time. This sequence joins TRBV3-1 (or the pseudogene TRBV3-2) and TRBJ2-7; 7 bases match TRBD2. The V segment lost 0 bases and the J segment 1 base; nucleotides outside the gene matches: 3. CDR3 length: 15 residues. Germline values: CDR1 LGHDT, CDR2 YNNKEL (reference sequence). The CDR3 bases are TGTGCCAGCAGCCAAGATCGACTAGCATCCTACGAGCAGTACTTC. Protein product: CASSQDRLASYEQYF.

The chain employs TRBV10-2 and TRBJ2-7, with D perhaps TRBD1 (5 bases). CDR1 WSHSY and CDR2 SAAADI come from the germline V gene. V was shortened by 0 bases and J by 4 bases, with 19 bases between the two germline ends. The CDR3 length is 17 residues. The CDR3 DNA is TGCGCCAGCAGTGAGTCGACTCGGTCCAGGGCCGGATACGAGCAGTACTTC. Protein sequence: CASSESTRSRAGYEQYF.

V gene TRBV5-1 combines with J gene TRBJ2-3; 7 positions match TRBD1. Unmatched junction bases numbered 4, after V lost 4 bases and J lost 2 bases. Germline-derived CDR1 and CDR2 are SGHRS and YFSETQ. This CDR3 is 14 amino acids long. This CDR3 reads CASSVGTATDTQYF. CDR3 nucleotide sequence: TGCGCCAGCAGCGTCGGGACAGCCACAGATACGCAGTATTTT.

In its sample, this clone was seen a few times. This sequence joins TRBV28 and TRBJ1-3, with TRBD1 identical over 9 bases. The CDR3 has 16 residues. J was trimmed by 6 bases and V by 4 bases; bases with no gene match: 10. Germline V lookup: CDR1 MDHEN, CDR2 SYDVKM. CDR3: CASSSQGARGVNTIYF. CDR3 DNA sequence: TGTGCCAGCAGTTCACAGGGGGCCCGGGGGGTAAACACCATATATTTT.

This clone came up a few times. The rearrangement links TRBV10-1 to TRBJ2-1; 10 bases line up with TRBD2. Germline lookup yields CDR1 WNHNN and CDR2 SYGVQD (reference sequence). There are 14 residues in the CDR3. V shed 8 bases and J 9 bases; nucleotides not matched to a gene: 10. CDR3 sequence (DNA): TGCGCCAGCTCTTTAGCGGGGGGACGTGGTGAGCAGTTCTTC. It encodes CASSLAGGRGEQFF.

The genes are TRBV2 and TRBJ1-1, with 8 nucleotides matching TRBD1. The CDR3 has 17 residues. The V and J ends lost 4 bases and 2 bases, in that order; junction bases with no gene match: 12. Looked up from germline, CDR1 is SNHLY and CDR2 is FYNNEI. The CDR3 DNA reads TGTGCCAGCAGTGCTGGGCCGTTGACAGGGGCAAACACTGAAGCTTTCTTT. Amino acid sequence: CASSAGPLTGANTEAFF.

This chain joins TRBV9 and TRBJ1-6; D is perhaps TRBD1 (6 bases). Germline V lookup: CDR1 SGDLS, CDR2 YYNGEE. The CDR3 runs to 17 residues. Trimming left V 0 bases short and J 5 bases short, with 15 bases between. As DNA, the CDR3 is TGTGCCAGCAGCGTAGCGGCAGGTGCAGGGGATAATTCACCCCTCCACTTT. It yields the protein CASSVAAGAGDNSPLHF.

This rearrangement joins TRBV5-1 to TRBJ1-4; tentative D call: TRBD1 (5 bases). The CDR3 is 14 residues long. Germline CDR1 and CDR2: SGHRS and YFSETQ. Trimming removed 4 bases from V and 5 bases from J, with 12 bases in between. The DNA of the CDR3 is TGCGCCAGCAGCCCCGGTAGGGGAAATGAAAAACTGTTTTTT. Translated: CASSPGRGNEKLFF.

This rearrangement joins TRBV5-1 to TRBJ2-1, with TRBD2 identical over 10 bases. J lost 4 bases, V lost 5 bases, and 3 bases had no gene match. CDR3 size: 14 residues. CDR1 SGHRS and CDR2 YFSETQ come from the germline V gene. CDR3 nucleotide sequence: TGCGCCAGCAGTACTAGCGGGACTTACAATGAGCAGTTCTTC. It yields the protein CASSTSGTYNEQFF. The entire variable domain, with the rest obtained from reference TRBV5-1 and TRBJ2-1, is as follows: KAGVTQTPRYLIKTRGQQVTLSCSPISGHRSVSWYQQTPGQGLQFLFEYFSETQRNKGNFPGRFSGRQFSNSRSEMNVSTLELGDSALYLCASSTSGTYNEQFFGPGTRLTVL.